This TCR beta chain was obtained from a study of T-cell reconstitution after alpha-beta-depleted transplantation in children. Germline assignment: CDR1 DFQATT and CDR2 SNEGSKA (reference sequence). The CDR3 has 15 amino acids. Unmatched junction bases numbered 9, after V lost 5 bases and J lost 1 base. Regarding the study as a whole: Two months or so post-transplant, alpha-beta T cells reportedly derived from several hundred expanded graft clones. T-cell counts and diversity were attributed mostly to newly produced T cells one year after transplant. Some patients owed their high day-60 TCRbeta diversity to surviving recipient T cells and thymic progenitors.

Unique molecular identifiers were used in preparing the TCRbeta library. TCRdb called the PCR reads again in MiXCR, with one record for every CDR3 protein. The sample shows 600,000 to 800,000 distinct CDR3 sequences, about 12% of them seen only once. The table lists this clonotype with many counts. The target antigen is unknown. The receptor comes from a girl aged 2 to 10 with congenital amegakaryocytic thrombocytopenia, due to receive a stem cell transplant. Sample: PBMCs, taken before TCRalphabeta/CD19-depleted stem cell transplant. The rearrangement joins TRBV20-1 to TRBJ2-7; TRBD1 matches at 9 bases. CDR3 in DNA: TGCAGTGCTCATTCCCCCGGGACAGGGTCCTACGAGCAGTACTTC. It codes for CSAHSPGTGSYEQYF.